The text below deals with one T cell receptor (beta chain). This sample is part of a study of shared T cell receptors in the human thymus. Profiling relied on immunoSEQ multiplex PCR, and the TCRdb table lists in-frame clones only, not all of them. The table records more than 550,000 clones, around 87% of them present only once. Separately, the same data were catalogued under a study of human thymus T cells. From that second work: The thymus was resected at corrective cardiac surgery. Among thymic and blood repertoires, usage of V and J genes appeared biased. Highly overlapping thymic repertoires among unrelated individuals were reported in related research.

The sequence was obtained from a boy younger than two with a congenital heart defect. Material for sequencing was thymocytes.

The chain's CDR3 is CASSLGQGQMNTEAFF. CDR3 coding DNA: TGTGCCAGCAGCTTAGGACAGGGACAGATGAACACTGAAGCTTTCTTT. The chain joins TRBV7-9 to TRBJ1-1; 7 nucleotides align to TRBD1. J gave up 0 bases and V 1 base, and 5 bases lay outside the gene matches. The CDR3 is 16 amino acids. Germline-derived CDR1 and CDR2 are SEHNR and FQNEAQ (reference sequence).